This T cell receptor beta chain was found in a study of T cells in localized non-small cell lung cancer. Overall study results and limits: In adjacent lung, a median roughly 60 of the top 100 tumor clones were found.

The data were produced by immunoSEQ multiplex PCR, yet TCRdb's version contains in-frame clones alone and is incomplete. Among more than 20,000 clones listed, about 86% were seen once. This clone has just a few counts. The antigen is unknown. The CDR3 spans 16 residues. The trim removed 8 bases at V and 6 bases at J, leaving 12 bases unmatched. Germline CDR1 MNHEY, CDR2 SMNVEV (reference sequence). The V call is TRBV27, the J call TRBJ2-2; 10 positions match TRBD1. This clonotype originated in a man aged 40 to 69 with stage II lung adenocarcinoma. The input for sequencing was PBMCs, taken before any cancer treatment. The CDR3 bases are TGTGCCAGCCTCCGCCCCCCGGGACAGGGGTCCGGGGAGCTGTTTTTT. The encoded protein is CASLRPPGQGSGELFF.